The source of this T cell receptor beta chain is a study of T cell repertoires in cytomegalovirus infection. About the research overall: Public TCR beta signatures indicated both CMV infection and matching HLA type. General observations from the study: Summed frequency of shared TCR beta families picked out CMV carriers who also had the relevant HLA. It was HLA-C-restricted CMV-specific TCR beta clonotypes that dominated the response ex vivo.

Germline assignment: CDR1 KGHSH and CDR2 LQKENI. Trimming pared 0 bases from V and 1 base from J, leaving 11 bases between. There are 16 residues in the CDR3. TCRdb itself ran the reads through MiXCR, one entry per CDR3 protein. The sample has some 400,000 distinct CDR3 sequences, less than 20% seen once. Comments on this clonotype: Its antigen is not identified.

The TCR originated in a human donor in good health (CMV status not recorded). Some clones in this sample may be carry-over from other donors' samples. This sequence joins TRBV18 and TRBJ2-3; D gene ambiguous. The sequenced sample consisted of PBMCs. The CDR3 sequence: CASSPPAGFGTDTQYF. The CDR3 DNA reads TGTGCCAGCTCACCACCGGCCGGGTTTGGCACAGATACGCAGTATTTT.